Below, 11 T cell receptor beta chains from the same sample are listed, as sequenced in a study of T cells in Graves' hyperthyroidism and ophthalmopathy. What was amplified from RNA transcripts were TCR beta CDR3 regions. The HTBI set primed first-round TCR CDR3 RT-PCR. A single record per CDR3 protein comes from TCRdb applying MiXCR to the multiplex PCR reads. The table lists around 600,000 distinct CDR3 sequences, more than 13% of them singletons. The source material was blood. The receptors derive from a woman aged 18-29 years with Graves' ophthalmopathy.

This clonotype appeared many times. At one end, the junction sequence differs from germline, possibly due to a read error. J is TRBJ2-3 and V is TRBV7-2, with 8 bases matching TRBD2. The germline CDR1 and CDR2 sequences are SGHTA and FQGNSA. CDR3 length equals 17 residues. The CDR3 DNA reads TGTGTCAGCAGCACCCACCGACTGGGCGGGAGGTCAGATACGCAGTATTTT. It translates to CVSSTHRLGGRSDTQYF.

This clonotype came up many times. The CDR3 loop is CASGIPGLDNNEQFF. CDR3 sequence (DNA): TGTGCTAGTGGTATCCCGGGACTAGACAACAATGAGCAGTTCTTC. This chain uses TRBV12-5 with TRBJ2-1, with 8 bases lining up with TRBD2. J was trimmed by 5 bases and V by 5 bases; bases with no gene match: 8. This CDR3 has 15 residues. Germline V lookup: CDR1 LGHNT, CDR2 FRNRAP.

This clonotype was recorded only once. Relative to the germline gene, one junction end is altered; a read error may explain this. J is TRBJ2-1 and V is TRBV2; the match to TRBD2 covers 10 bases. From germline, CDR1 is SNHLY and CDR2 FYNNEI. This CDR3 is built from 15 residues. This CDR3 is CASGEGGLATVEQFF. CDR3 coding DNA: TGTGCCAGCGGTGAGGGGGGACTAGCGACGGTTGAGCAGTTCTTC.

V is TRBV7-9 and J is TRBJ1-1; D is possibly TRBD1 (5 bases). Per the germline V gene, CDR1 is SEHNR and CDR2 is FQNEAQ (reference sequence). Trimming took 4 bases from V and 10 from J, leaving 31 bases between them. This CDR3 is 18 amino acids long. CDR3 in DNA: TGTGCCAGCAGCTCATACCGCGCTCGGGACCACTATTCTGCGGGAGCTTTCTTT. Its protein is CASSSYRARDHYSAGAFF.

A single count supports this clonotype. Mismatch with germline at one junction end may stem from a read error. This chain links TRBV12-3 or TRBV12-4 with TRBJ2-5; no clear D gene. The CDR3 has 12 amino acids. DNA of the CDR3: TGTGCCAGCGGTTTGGGCGAGGAGACCCAGTACTTC. Translating gives CASGLGEETQYF.

J is TRBJ2-2 and V is TRBV20-1; TRBD2 agrees at 11 bases. Per germline, CDR1 DFQATT and CDR2 SNEGSKA (reference sequence). V lost 6 bases to trimming and J lost 3 bases; unmatched junction nucleotides: 24. This CDR3 spans 21 amino acids. The DNA for the CDR3 is TGCAGTGCCCCCGGGACAGGGAGGTTGTCTAGCGGGAGGAGGGACACCGGGGAGCTGTTTTTT. It translates to CSAPGTGRLSSGRRDTGELFF.

This clonotype was seen ten or more times. The chain uses TRBV2 and TRBJ1-2; D ambiguous. With 1 base removed from V and 4 bases from J, the gap between germline ends came to 10 bases. This CDR3 spans 14 amino acids. CDR1 is SNHLY, CDR2 FYNNEI, per germline. CDR3 bases: TGTGCCAGCAGTGAAGGAGGGATTAGCTATGGCTACACCTTC. It translates to CASSEGGISYGYTF.

This clonotype has ten or more counts. CDR3 protein: CASSPRGTGIEEQYF. CDR3 DNA: TGTGCCAGCAGCCCTAGAGGGACAGGGATAGAGGAGCAGTACTTC. This chain links TRBV7-9 with TRBJ2-7; 9 nucleotides line up with TRBD1. V lost 5 bases and J lost 7; bases outside the gene matches: 12. The CDR3 is made up of 15 amino acids. Germline assignment: CDR1 SEHNR and CDR2 FQNEAQ (reference sequence).

This clonotype was picked up many times. The rearrangement joins TRBV2 to TRBJ1-1, with D perhaps matching TRBD1 (6 bases). Trimming cost V 0 bases and J 3 bases, with 11 bases left between them. The CDR3 totals 15 residues. Germline V gene sequence: CDR1 SNHLY, CDR2 FYNNEI. The CDR3 DNA reads as TGTGCCAGCAGTGAAGCGGCGAGACAGGACACTGAAGCTTTCTTT. It is translated as CASSEAARQDTEAFF.

The table lists this clonotype with a count of one. This rearrangement joins TRBV7-9 to TRBJ2-2; 12 bases are a match to TRBD1. The trim removed 3 bases at V and 8 bases at J, leaving 4 bases unmatched. The CDR3 is made up of 15 amino acids. Germline V gene data show CDR1 as SEHNR and CDR2 as FQNEAQ (reference sequence). The DNA of the CDR3 is TGTGCCAGCAGCTTGGGGACAGGGGGCAATGGGGAGCTGTTTTTT. It is translated as CASSLGTGGNGELFF. The full variable domain, its missing parts supplied by reference TRBV7-9 and TRBJ2-2, is DTGVSQNPRHKITKRGQNVTFRCDPISEHNRLYWYRQTLGQGPEFLTYFQNEAQLEKSRLLSDRFSAERPKGSFSTLEIQRTEQGDSAMYLCASSLGTGGNGELFFGEGSRLTVL.

This clonotype was observed at least ten times. The rearrangement uses TRBV7-9 and TRBJ2-5; D remains ambiguous. This CDR3 contains 14 residues. V lost 5 bases and J lost 2, with 12 bases in between. Germline V gene sequence: CDR1 SEHNR, CDR2 FQNEAQ (reference sequence). Written as DNA, the CDR3 is TGTGCCAGCAGCGAGCTAGGACCTCAAGAGACCCAGTACTTC. Residues: CASSELGPQETQYF.